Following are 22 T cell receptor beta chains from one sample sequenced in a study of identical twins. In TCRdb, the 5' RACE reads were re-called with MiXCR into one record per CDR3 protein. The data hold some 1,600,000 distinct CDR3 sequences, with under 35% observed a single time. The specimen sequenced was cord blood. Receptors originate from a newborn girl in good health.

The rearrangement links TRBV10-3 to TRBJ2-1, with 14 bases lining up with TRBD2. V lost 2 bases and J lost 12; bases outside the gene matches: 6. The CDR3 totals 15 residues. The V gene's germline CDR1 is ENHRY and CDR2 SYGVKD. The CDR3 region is CAISEKTSGGAGQFF. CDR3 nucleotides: TGTGCCATCAGTGAGAAGACTAGCGGGGGGGCCGGGCAGTTCTTC.

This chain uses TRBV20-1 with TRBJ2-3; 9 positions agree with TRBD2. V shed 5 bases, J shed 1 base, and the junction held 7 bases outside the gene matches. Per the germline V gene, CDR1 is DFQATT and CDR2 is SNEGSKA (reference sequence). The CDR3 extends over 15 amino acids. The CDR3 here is CSALVAGAGTDTQYF. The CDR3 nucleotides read TGCAGTGCTCTTGTAGCGGGGGCCGGCACAGATACGCAGTATTTT.

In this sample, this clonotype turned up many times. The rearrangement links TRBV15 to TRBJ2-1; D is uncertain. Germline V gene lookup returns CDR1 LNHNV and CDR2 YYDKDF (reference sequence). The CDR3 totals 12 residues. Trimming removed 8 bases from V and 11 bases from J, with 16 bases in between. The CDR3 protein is CATLTPQTQQFF. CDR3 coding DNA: TGTGCCACCTTGACACCTCAAACTCAGCAGTTCTTC.

The CDR3 sequence: CATSKIDRDRNQPQHF. The CDR3 DNA reads TGTGCCACCAGCAAGATCGACAGGGATAGGAATCAGCCCCAGCATTTT. The rearrangement joins TRBV15 to TRBJ1-5, with TRBD1 identical over 7 bases. With V trimmed by 4 bases and J by 4 bases, 10 bases remained unmatched. Germline lookup yields CDR1 LNHNV and CDR2 YYDKDF (reference sequence). The CDR3 covers 16 residues.

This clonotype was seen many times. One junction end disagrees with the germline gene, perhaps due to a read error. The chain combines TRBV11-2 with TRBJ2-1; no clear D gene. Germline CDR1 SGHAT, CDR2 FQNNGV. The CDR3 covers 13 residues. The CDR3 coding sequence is TGTGCCAGCAGTTTAGTGCTCTACAATGAGCAGTTCTTC. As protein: CASSLVLYNEQFF.

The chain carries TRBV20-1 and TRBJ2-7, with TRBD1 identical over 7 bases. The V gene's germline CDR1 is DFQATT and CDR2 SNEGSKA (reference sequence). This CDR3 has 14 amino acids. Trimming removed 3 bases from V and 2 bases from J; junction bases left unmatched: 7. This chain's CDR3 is CSASTQGETYEQYF. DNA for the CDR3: TGCAGTGCTAGTACGCAGGGGGAAACCTACGAGCAGTACTTC.

CDR3 in amino acids: CSAIRGDGYTF. DNA of the CDR3: TGCAGTGCTATAAGAGGGGATGGCTACACCTTC. The V gene is TRBV20-1, the J gene TRBJ1-2, with D possibly matching TRBD1 (5 bases). The CDR3 contains 11 residues. Germline V lookup: CDR1 DFQATT, CDR2 SNEGSKA (reference sequence). The V end was cut by 4 bases, the J end by 6 bases, with 9 bases between.

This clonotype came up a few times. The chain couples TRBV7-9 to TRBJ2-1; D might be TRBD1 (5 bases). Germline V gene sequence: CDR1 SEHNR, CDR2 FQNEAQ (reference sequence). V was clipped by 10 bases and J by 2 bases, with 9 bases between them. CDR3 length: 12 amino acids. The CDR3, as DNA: TGTGCCATCACGGACACCTACAATGAGCAGTTCTTC. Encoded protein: CAITDTYNEQFF.

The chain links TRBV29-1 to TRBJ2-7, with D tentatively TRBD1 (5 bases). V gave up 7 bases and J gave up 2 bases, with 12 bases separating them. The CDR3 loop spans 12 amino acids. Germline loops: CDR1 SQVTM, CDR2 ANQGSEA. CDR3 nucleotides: TGCAGCGCCTCCGAGACAGCCTACGAGCAGTACTTC. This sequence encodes CSASETAYEQYF.

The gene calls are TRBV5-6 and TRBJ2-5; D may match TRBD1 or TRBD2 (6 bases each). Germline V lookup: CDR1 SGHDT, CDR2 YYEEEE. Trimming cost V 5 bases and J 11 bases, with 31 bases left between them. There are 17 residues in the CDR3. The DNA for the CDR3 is TGTGCCAGCAGACGGGGGCATTCAAGCCAGGGCTACAATGAGCAGTACTTC. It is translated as CASRRGHSSQGYNEQYF.

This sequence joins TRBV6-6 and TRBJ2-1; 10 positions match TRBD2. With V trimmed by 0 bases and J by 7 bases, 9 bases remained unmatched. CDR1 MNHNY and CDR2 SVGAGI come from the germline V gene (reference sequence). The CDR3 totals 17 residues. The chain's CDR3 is CASSYSSLAGAGNEQFF. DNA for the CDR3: TGTGCCAGCAGTTACTCGTCCCTAGCGGGAGCCGGTAATGAGCAGTTCTTC.

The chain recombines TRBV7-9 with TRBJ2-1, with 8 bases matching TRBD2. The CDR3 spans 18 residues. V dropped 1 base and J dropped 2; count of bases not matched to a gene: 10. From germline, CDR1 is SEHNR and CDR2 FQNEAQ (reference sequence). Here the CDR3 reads CASSLGVFGTRAYNEQFF. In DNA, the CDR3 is TGTGCCAGCAGCTTAGGGGTCTTCGGGACTAGAGCCTACAATGAGCAGTTCTTC.

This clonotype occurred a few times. The CDR3 region is CASGGQGTDTQYF. Written as DNA, the CDR3 is TGTGCCAGCGGGGGACAGGGGACAGATACGCAGTATTTT. This sequence joins TRBV4-2 and TRBJ2-3, with 10 bases identical to TRBD1. CDR3 length: 13 residues. J was trimmed by 3 bases and V by 8 bases; bases with no gene match: 2. Germline values: CDR1 LGHNA, CDR2 YNFKEQ.

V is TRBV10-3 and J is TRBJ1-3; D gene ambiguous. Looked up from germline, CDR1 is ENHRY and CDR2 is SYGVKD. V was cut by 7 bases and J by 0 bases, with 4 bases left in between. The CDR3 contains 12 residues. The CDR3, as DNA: TGTGCCATCAACAACTCTGGAAACACCATATATTTT. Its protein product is CAINNSGNTIYF.

The DNA for the CDR3 is TGTGCCAGCAGCTTGGAGCCCCGATCGCAGTATTTT. As protein: CASSLEPRSQYF. The V and J genes are TRBV5-6 and TRBJ2-3; no reliable D call. Trimming removed 0 bases from V and 10 bases from J, with 9 bases in between. CDR3 length: 12 residues. CDR1 and CDR2 from the germline V gene are SGHDT and YYEEEE.

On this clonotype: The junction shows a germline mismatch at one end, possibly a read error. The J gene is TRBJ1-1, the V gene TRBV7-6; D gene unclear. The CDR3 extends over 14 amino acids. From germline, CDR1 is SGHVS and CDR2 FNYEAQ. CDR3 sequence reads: CASSPARGITEVFF. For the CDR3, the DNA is TGTGCCAGCAGCCCAGCGCGAGGAATCACTGAAGTTTTCTTT.

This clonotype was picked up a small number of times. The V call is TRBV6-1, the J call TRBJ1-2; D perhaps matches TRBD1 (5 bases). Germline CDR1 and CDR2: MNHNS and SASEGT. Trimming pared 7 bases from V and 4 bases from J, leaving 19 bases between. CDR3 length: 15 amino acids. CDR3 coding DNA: TGTGCCAGCACCTTAACAGGCACTCCGTTCTATGGCTACACCTTC. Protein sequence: CASTLTGTPFYGYTF.

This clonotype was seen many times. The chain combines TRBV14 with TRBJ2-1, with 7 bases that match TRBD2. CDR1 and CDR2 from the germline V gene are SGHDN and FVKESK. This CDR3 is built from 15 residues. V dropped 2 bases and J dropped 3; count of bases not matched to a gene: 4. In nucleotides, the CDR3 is TGTGCCAGCAGCCAACTAAGCGGGGACTACAATGAGCAGTTCTTC. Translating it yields CASSQLSGDYNEQFF.

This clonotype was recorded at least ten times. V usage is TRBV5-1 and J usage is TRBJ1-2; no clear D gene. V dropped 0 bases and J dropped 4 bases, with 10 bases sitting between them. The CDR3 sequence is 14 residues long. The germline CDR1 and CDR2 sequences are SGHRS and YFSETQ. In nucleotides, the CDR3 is TGCGCCAGCAGCTTGGAAGCAGTCCCCTATGGCTACACCTTC. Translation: CASSLEAVPYGYTF. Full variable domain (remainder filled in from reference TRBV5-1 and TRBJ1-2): KAGVTQTPRYLIKTRGQQVTLSCSPISGHRSVSWYQQTPGQGLQFLFEYFSETQRNKGNFPGRFSGRQFSNSRSEMNVSTLELGDSALYLCASSLEAVPYGYTFGSGTRLTVV.

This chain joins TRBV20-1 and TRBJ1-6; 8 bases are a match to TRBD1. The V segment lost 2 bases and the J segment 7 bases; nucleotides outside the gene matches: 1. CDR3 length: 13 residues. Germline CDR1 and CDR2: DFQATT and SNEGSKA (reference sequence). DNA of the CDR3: TGCAGTGCTAGAACAGGGGGGAATTCACCCCTCCACTTT. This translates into CSARTGGNSPLHF.

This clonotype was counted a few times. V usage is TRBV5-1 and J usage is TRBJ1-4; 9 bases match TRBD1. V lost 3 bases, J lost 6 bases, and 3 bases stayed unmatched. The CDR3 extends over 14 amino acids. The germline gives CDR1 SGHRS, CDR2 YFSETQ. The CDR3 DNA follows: TGCGCCAGCAGCTCCCGGGACAGGGATGAAAAACTGTTTTTT. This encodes CASSSRDRDEKLFF.

CDR3 nucleotide sequence: TGCAGTGCACCGACTAGCGGGGTATCCCTCAATGAGCAGTTCTTC. It encodes CSAPTSGVSLNEQFF. The rearrangement joins TRBV20-1 to TRBJ2-1; 11 positions match TRBD2. Germline V gene data show CDR1 as DFQATT and CDR2 as SNEGSKA (reference sequence). The CDR3 is made up of 15 amino acids. The V gene end was trimmed by 6 bases and the J gene end by 6 bases; junction bases not matched to a gene: 10.